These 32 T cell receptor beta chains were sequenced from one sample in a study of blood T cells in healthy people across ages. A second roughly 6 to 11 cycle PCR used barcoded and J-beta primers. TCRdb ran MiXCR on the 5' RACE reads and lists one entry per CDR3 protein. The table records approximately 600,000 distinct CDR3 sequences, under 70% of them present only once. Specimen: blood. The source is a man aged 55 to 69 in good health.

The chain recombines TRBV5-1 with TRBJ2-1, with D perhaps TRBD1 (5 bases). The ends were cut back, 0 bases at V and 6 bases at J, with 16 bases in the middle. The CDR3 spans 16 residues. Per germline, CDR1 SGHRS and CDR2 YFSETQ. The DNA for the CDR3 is TGCGCCAGCAGCTTGGCCGGCAGGGAAGGTCGCAATGAGCAGTTCTTC. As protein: CASSLAGREGRNEQFF.

CDR3 DNA: TGCGCCAGCAGCTTGTGGACAGGGGTCTCGAGCTCCTACAATGAGCAGTTCTTC. Its protein is CASSLWTGVSSSYNEQFF. V and J are TRBV5-1 and TRBJ2-1; 9 nucleotides agree with TRBD1. The ends lost 1 base at V and 0 bases at J; junction bases unmatched: 8. CDR1 and CDR2 from the germline V gene are SGHRS and YFSETQ. The CDR3 totals 18 residues. The full variable domain, completed using reference TRBV5-1 and TRBJ2-1, is KAGVTQTPRYLIKTRGQQVTLSCSPISGHRSVSWYQQTPGQGLQFLFEYFSETQRNKGNFPGRFSGRQFSNSRSEMNVSTLELGDSALYLCASSLWTGVSSSYNEQFFGPGTRLTVL.

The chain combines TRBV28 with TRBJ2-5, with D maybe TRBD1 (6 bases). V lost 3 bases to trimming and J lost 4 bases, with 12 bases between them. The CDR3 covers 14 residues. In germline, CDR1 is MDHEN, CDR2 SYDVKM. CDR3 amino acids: CASSFPQGTETQYF. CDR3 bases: TGTGCCAGCAGTTTCCCACAGGGAACAGAGACCCAGTACTTC.

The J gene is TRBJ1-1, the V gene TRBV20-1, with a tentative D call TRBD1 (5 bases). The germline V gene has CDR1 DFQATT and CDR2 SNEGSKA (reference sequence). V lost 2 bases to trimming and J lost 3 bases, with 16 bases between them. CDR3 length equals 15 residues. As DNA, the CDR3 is TGCAGTGCTAGACGCAGGGCCCCCATGGACACTGAAGCTTTCTTT. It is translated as CSARRRAPMDTEAFF.

The CDR3 nucleotides read TGTGCCAGCAGGGGACAGGGAGGGTCCTACGAGCAGTACTTC. It is translated as CASRGQGGSYEQYF. The chain combines TRBV28 with TRBJ2-7; 9 nucleotides align to TRBD1. V lost 6 bases to trimming and J lost 1 base; unmatched junction nucleotides: 4. The CDR3 runs to 14 residues. Per the germline V gene, CDR1 is MDHEN and CDR2 is SYDVKM.

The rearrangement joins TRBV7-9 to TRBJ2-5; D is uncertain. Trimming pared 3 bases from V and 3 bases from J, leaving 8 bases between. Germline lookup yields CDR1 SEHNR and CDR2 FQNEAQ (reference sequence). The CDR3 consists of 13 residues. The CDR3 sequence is CASSFTAEETQYF. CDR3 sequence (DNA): TGTGCCAGCAGCTTTACAGCCGAAGAGACCCAGTACTTC. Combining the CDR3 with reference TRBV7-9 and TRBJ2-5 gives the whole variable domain DTGVSQNPRHKITKRGQNVTFRCDPISEHNRLYWYRQTLGQGPEFLTYFQNEAQLEKSRLLSDRFSAERPKGSFSTLEIQRTEQGDSAMYLCASSFTAEETQYFGPGTRLLVL.

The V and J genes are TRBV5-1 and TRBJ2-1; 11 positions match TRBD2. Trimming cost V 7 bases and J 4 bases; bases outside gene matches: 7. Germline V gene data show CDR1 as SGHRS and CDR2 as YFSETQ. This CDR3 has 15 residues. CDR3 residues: CASASSGGSYNEQFF. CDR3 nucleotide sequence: TGCGCCAGCGCCTCTAGCGGGGGGTCGTACAATGAGCAGTTCTTC.

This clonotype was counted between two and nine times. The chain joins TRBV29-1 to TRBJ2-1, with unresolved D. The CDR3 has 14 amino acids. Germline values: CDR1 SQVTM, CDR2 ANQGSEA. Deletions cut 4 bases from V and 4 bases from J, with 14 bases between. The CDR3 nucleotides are TGCAGCGTTGGGGCCCTCCCCCCTTACAATGAGCAGTTCTTC. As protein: CSVGALPPYNEQFF.

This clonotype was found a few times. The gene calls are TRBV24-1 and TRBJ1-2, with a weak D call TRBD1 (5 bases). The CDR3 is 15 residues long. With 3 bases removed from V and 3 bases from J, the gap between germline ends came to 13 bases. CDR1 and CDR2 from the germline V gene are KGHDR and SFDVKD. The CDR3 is CATSDPLRGHYGYTF. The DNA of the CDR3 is TGTGCCACCAGTGATCCCTTAAGGGGCCACTATGGCTACACCTTC.

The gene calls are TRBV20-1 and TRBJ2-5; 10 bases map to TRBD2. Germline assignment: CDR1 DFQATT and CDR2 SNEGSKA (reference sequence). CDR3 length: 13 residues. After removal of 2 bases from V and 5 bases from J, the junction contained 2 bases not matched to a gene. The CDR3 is CSARLAGAETQYF. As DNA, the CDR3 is TGCAGTGCTAGACTAGCGGGGGCTGAGACCCAGTACTTC.

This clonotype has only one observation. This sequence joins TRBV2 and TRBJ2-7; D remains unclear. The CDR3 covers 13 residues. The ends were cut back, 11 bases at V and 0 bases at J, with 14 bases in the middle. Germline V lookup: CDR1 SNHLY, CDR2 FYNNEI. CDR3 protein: CASRHPSSYEQYF. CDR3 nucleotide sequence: TGTGCCTCTAGGCATCCGAGCTCCTACGAGCAGTACTTC.

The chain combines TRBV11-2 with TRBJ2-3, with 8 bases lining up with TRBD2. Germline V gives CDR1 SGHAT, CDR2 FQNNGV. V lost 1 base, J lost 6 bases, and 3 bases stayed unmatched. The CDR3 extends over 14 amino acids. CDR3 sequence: CASSLGTSFDTQYF. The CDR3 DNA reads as TGTGCCAGCAGCTTAGGGACTAGCTTTGATACGCAGTATTTT.

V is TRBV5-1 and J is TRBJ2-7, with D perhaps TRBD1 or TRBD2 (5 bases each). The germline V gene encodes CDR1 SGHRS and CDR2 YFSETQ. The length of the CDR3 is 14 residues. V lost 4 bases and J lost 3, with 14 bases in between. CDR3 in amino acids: CASSDRDLGYEQYF. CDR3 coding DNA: TGCGCCAGCAGCGACCGGGACCTGGGCTACGAGCAGTACTTC. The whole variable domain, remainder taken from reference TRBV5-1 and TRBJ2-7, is KAGVTQTPRYLIKTRGQQVTLSCSPISGHRSVSWYQQTPGQGLQFLFEYFSETQRNKGNFPGRFSGRQFSNSRSEMNVSTLELGDSALYLCASSDRDLGYEQYFGPGTRLTVT.

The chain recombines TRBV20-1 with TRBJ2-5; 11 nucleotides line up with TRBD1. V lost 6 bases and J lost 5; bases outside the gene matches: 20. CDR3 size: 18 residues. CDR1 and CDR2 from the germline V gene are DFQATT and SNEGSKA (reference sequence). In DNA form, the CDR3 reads TGCAGTGCGATCGTATGGAACGGGTGGGACAGGGGGTCGGAGACCCAGTACTTC. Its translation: CSAIVWNGWDRGSETQYF.

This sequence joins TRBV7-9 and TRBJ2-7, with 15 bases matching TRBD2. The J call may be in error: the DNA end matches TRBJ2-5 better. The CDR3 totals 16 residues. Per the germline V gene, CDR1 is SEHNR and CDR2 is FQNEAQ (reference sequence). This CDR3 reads CASSFGTSGGFETQYF. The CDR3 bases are TGTGCCAGCAGCTTCGGGACTAGCGGGGGGTTTGAGACCCAGTACTTC.

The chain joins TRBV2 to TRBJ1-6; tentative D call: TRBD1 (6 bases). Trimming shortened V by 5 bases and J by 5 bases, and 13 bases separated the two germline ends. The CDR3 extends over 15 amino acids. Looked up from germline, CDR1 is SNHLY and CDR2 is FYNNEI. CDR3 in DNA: TGTGCCAGCAGTAGACAGGTCGGGGATAATTCACCCCTCCACTTT. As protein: CASSRQVGDNSPLHF.

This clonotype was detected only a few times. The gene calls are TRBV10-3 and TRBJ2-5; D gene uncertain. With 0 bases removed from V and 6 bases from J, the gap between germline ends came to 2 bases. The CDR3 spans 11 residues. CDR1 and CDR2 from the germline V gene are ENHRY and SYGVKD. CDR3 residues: CAISESQTQYF. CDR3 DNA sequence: TGTGCCATCAGTGAGTCGCAGACCCAGTACTTC.

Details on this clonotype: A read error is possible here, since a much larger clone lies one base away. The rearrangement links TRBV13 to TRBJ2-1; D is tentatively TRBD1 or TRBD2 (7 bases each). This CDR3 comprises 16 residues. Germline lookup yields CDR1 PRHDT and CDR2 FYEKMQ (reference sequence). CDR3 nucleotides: TGTGCCGGCAGACCTACCGGGACAGCGGGGTACAATGAGCAGTTCTTC. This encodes CAGRPTGTAGYNEQFF.

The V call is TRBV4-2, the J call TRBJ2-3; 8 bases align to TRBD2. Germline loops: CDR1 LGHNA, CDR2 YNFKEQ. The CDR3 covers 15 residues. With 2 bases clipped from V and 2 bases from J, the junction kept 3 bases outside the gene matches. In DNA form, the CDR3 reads TGTGCCAGCAGCCAAAATAGCGGGATCACAGATACGCAGTATTTT. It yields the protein CASSQNSGITDTQYF.

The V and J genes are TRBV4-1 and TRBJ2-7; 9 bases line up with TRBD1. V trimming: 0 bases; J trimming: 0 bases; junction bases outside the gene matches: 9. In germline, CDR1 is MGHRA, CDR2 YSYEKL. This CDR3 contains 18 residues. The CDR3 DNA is TGCGCCAGCAGCCAAGAACCCGACAGGGGGATAAACTCCTACGAGCAGTACTTC. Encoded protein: CASSQEPDRGINSYEQYF.

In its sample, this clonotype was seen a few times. The CDR3 is CASSDSGTGFGYTF. The CDR3 nucleotides are TGTGCCAGCAGTGACTCAGGGACAGGGTTTGGCTACACCTTC. V is TRBV6-4 and J is TRBJ1-2; TRBD1 matches 9 bases. CDR1 MRHNA and CDR2 SNTAGT come from the germline V gene. V gave up 0 bases and J gave up 7 bases; unmatched junction bases: 3. The length of the CDR3 is 14 residues.

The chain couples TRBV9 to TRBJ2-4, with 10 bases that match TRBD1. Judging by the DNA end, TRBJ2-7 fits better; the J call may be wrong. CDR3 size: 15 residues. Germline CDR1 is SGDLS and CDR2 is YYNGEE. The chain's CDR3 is CASSASMDRGYEQYF. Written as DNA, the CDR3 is TGTGCCAGCAGCGCAAGCATGGACAGGGGGTACGAGCAGTACTTC.

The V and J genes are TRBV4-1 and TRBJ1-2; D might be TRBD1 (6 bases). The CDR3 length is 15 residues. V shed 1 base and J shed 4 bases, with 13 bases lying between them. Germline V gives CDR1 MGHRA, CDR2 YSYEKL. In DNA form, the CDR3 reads TGCGCCAGCAGCCAAGTACCGGGGGCGATCTATGGCTACACCTTC. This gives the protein CASSQVPGAIYGYTF.

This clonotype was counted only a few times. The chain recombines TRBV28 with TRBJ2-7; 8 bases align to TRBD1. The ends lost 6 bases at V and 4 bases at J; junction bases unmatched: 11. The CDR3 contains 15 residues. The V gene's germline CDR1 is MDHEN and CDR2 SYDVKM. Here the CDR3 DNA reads TGTGCCAGCAGCCAAGGGGGGACAGGAGGATACGAGCAGTACTTC. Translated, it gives CASSQGGTGGYEQYF.

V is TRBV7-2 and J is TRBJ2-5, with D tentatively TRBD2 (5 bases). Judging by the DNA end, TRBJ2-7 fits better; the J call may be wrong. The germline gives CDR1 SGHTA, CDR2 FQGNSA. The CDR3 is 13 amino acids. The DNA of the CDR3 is TGTGCCAGCAGCCCCGGGCCGGGGAACGAGCAGTACTTC. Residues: CASSPGPGNEQYF.

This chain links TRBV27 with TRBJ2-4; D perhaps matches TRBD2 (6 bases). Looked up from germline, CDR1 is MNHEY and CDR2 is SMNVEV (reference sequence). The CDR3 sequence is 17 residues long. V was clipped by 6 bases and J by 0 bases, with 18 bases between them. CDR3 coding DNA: TGTGCCAGCAGATCCGCCGGGACGGGGGTAGCCAAAAACATTCAGTACTTC. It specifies CASRSAGTGVAKNIQYF.

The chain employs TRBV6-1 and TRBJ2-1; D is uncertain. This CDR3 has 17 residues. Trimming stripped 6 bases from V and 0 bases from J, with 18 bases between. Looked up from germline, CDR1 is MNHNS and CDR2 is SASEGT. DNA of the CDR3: TGTGCCAGCAGCCCCACACCCACAGTGAGCTCCTACAATGAGCAGTTCTTC. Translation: CASSPTPTVSSYNEQFF.

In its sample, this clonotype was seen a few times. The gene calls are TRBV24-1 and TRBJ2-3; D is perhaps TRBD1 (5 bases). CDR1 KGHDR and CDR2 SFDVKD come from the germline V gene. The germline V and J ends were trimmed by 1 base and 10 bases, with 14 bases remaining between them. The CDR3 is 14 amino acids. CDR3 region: CATSDFRATPAQYF. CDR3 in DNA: TGTGCCACCAGTGATTTCAGGGCAACACCTGCGCAGTATTTT.

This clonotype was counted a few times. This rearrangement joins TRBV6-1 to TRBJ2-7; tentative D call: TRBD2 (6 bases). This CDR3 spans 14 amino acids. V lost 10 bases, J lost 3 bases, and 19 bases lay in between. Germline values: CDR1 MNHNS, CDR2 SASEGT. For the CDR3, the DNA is TGTGCCACCTCGCAAGGGACTCAAAACTACGAGCAGTACTTC. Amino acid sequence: CATSQGTQNYEQYF.

This chain's CDR3 is CASRSEGTDTQYF. The CDR3 DNA sequence: TGTGCCAGCAGATCGGAGGGCACAGATACGCAGTATTTT. The V and J genes are TRBV3-1 and TRBJ2-3, with D tentatively TRBD2 (5 bases). V lost 6 bases and J lost 1, with 8 bases in between. Germline CDR1 reads LGHDT; CDR2 reads YNNKEL (reference sequence). This CDR3 spans 13 amino acids.

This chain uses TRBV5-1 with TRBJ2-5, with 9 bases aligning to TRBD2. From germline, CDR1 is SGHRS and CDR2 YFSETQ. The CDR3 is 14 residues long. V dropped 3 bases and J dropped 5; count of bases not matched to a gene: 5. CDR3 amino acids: CASSSGLAWETQYF. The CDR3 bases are TGCGCCAGCAGCTCCGGACTAGCGTGGGAGACCCAGTACTTC.

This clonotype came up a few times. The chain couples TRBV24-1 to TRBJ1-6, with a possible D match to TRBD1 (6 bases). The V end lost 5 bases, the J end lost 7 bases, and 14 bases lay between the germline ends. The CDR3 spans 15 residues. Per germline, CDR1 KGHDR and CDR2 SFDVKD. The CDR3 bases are TGTGCCACCAGTGCGGGGGGCGCGTTCAATTCACCCCTCCACTTT. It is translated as CATSAGGAFNSPLHF.